This passage covers 8 T cell receptor beta chains from one sample sequenced in a study of T cells after yellow fever vaccination. TCRdb passed the 5' RACE reads through MiXCR, listing each CDR3 protein once. The table lists roughly 6,100 distinct CDR3 sequences, roughly 6.5% of them singletons. The specimen was PBMCs, either bulk or a sorted T-cell subset (CD4+, CD8+, memory, or dextramer-sorted; not recorded which), collected roughly 15 days after the first yellow fever vaccination. These TCRs come from a man in his late teens or twenties who received the YFV17D yellow fever vaccine.

This clonotype was seen at least ten times. The J gene is TRBJ2-3, the V gene TRBV6-2 or TRBV6-3; D could derive from TRBD1 or TRBD2 (5 bases each). The CDR3 extends over 15 amino acids. V dropped 2 bases and J dropped 0 bases, with 9 bases sitting between them. Germline V gene data show CDR1 as MNHEY and CDR2 as SVGEGT. CDR3 bases: TGTGCCAGCAGTTACGCCTGGGGGAGCACAGATACGCAGTATTTT. Translation gives CASSYAWGSTDTQYF.

The sample holds many counts of this clonotype. The rearrangement uses TRBV4-1 and TRBJ2-1; possible D gene TRBD1, 5 bases. The V end was cut by 6 bases, the J end by 6 bases, with 12 bases between. The germline CDR1 and CDR2 sequences are MGHRA and YSYEKL. This CDR3 comprises 13 residues. As DNA, the CDR3 is TGCGCCAGCAGGCCGGCAGGGCTCAATGAGCAGTTCTTC. Protein sequence: CASRPAGLNEQFF.

This chain uses TRBV5-1 with TRBJ2-1, with a tentative D call TRBD1 (7 bases). The V end lost 4 bases, the J end lost 7 bases, and 24 bases lay between the germline ends. Germline V gene lookup returns CDR1 SGHRS and CDR2 YFSETQ. This CDR3 is built from 17 residues. Written as DNA, the CDR3 is TGCGCCAGCAGCCGATTGGAGGGGACAGCCGCCCTAAATGAGCAGTTCTTC. Its translation is CASSRLEGTAALNEQFF. The full variable domain, with the rest looked up from reference TRBV5-1 and TRBJ2-1, is KAGVTQTPRYLIKTRGQQVTLSCSPISGHRSVSWYQQTPGQGLQFLFEYFSETQRNKGNFPGRFSGRQFSNSRSEMNVSTLELGDSALYLCASSRLEGTAALNEQFFGPGTRLTVL.

By share, this clonotype ranks as medium-sized. The chain employs TRBV4-1 and TRBJ2-2, with D unresolved. CDR3 length: 15 amino acids. The ends were cut back, 1 base at V and 6 bases at J, with 12 bases in the middle. Germline V gene lookup returns CDR1 MGHRA and CDR2 YSYEKL. CDR3 region: CASSQGFRMPGELFF. In nucleotides, the CDR3 is TGCGCCAGCAGCCAAGGGTTCAGGATGCCCGGGGAGCTGTTTTTT.

Many counts were recorded for this clonotype. V is TRBV12-3 or TRBV12-4 and J is TRBJ2-3, with 14 bases that match TRBD2. The CDR3 runs to 15 residues. The V gene end was trimmed by 6 bases and the J gene end by 5 bases; junction bases not matched to a gene: 4. The CDR3 DNA reads TGTGCCAGCAGAGGGACTAGCGGGGGATTAGATACGCAGTATTTT. This codes for CASRGTSGGLDTQYF.

This clonotype occurred many times. V gene TRBV7-9 combines with J gene TRBJ2-5; 12 bases fit TRBD1. The germline gives CDR1 SEHNR, CDR2 FQNEAQ (reference sequence). This CDR3 comprises 16 residues. J lost 5 bases, V lost 3 bases, and 7 bases had no gene match. The CDR3 nucleotides read TGTGCCAGCAGCTTCCGGGACAGGGGGCGCGAGGAGACCCAGTACTTC. This gives the protein CASSFRDRGREETQYF.

This clonotype is labeled as medium-sized. The V gene is TRBV6-2 or TRBV6-3, the J gene TRBJ2-4, with D possibly being TRBD2 (5 bases). Between the trimmed V and J ends, which lost 4 bases and 0 bases, there was a span of 13 bases. Germline CDR1 and CDR2: MNHEY and SVGEGT. CDR3 size: 16 residues. The CDR3 nucleotides are TGTGCCAGCAGTTCCTGGACTGTACTAGCCAAAAACATTCAGTACTTC. Amino acids: CASSSWTVLAKNIQYF.

This clonotype occurred many times. The chain employs TRBV6-1 and TRBJ2-7; D not resolved. This CDR3 region has 12 residues. Germline V lookup: CDR1 MNHNS, CDR2 SASEGT. V was trimmed by 6 bases and J by 4 bases, leaving 10 bases between them. The chain's CDR3 is CASSEQYYEQYV. The CDR3 nucleotides are TGTGCCAGCAGCGAACAGTATTACGAGCAGTACGTC.